The present entry profiles one T cell receptor (beta chain) with its context. The antigen remains unidentified. A much bigger clone sits one base away, suggesting this may be a read error. The sample belongs to a study of T cells in Graves' hyperthyroidism and ophthalmopathy. The CDR3 has 13 residues. CDR1 is MNHEY and CDR2 is SVGAGI in the germline V gene. Study conclusions and caveats: Onset of ophthalmopathy came a median around 6.5 months after the model predicted it. In simple terms, a model built on 13 V-J features told ophthalmopathy apart from stable hyperthyroidism.

Researchers amplified the TCR beta CDR3 regions from RNA transcripts. Initially, a first-round RT-PCR of the TCR CDR3 employed the HTBI primer set. TCRdb itself ran the multiplex PCR reads through MiXCR, one entry per CDR3 protein. Here the sample spans some 760,000 distinct CDR3 sequences, 14% being singletons. Stable Graves' hyperthyroidism denoted no ophthalmopathy progression over 18 months. The diagnoses drew upon clinical symptoms, serum thyroxine and TRAb, thyroid ultrasound and orbital computed tomography. This chain uses TRBV6-5 with TRBJ2-1; D is perhaps TRBD1 or TRBD2 (5 bases each). Sequenced sample: blood. This TCR was sampled from a woman in her late teens or twenties with Graves' hyperthyroidism. The CDR3 bases are TGTGCCAGCAGTTCCAAATGGGGGAATGAGCATTTCTTC. Residues: CASSSKWGNEHFF.